This T cell receptor beta chain is drawn from a study of blood T cells in healthy people across ages. Broader study findings: There were more naive CD4+ cells and higher diversity in long-lived donors than in aged donors.

In the case of this clonotype: Its matching antigen is unknown.

Germline V CDR1 and CDR2: MNHEY, SVGAGI. This CDR3 contains 15 residues. Losses at the gene ends were 6 bases for V and 3 bases for J; bases not matched to a gene: 7. Then a second PCR, running about 6 to 12 cycles, was carried out with a sample-barcoded 5' primer and a J-beta primer mix. TCRdb analysed the 5' RACE reads with MiXCR anew, one entry per CDR3 protein. The sample gives more than 1,400,000 distinct CDR3 sequences, about 40% of which show up once; 7.9% is in the top ten. This TCR derives from a woman aged 18 to 35 in good health. The sample comprised blood. The chain employs TRBV6-5 and TRBJ2-3, with 9 bases fitting TRBD2. In DNA, the CDR3 is TGTGCCAGCAGGGAGACTAGCGGACGTACAGATACGCAGTATTTT. Translation gives CASRETSGRTDTQYF.